Below are 30 T cell receptor beta chains sequenced from a single sample in a study of CD8 T cells in Susac syndrome. A quantity of roughly 0.5 to 1 ug RNA underwent reverse transcription using random hexamers. TCRdb reprocessed the immunoSEQ multiplex PCR reads with MiXCR, giving one entry per CDR3 protein. The sample carries some 300,000 distinct CDR3 sequences, around 91% recorded once. Sequencing was performed on CD8+ T cells from PBMCs. These receptors all come from a human donor with multiple sclerosis.

The V gene is TRBV3-1, the J gene TRBJ2-5, with D possibly TRBD1 on 5 matching bases. This CDR3 is built from 15 residues. Germline assignment: CDR1 LGHDT and CDR2 YNNKEL (reference sequence). V lost 0 bases to trimming and J lost 4 bases, with 12 bases between them. The CDR3 spells CASSQEGRWGETQYF. The CDR3 DNA sequence: TGTGCCAGCAGCCAAGAGGGGCGGTGGGGAGAGACCCAGTACTTC.

The chain recombines TRBV7-9 with TRBJ2-7; no firm D call. CDR1 and CDR2 (germline): SEHNR, FQNEAQ (reference sequence). The V and J ends lost 8 bases and 0 bases respectively, with 11 bases between them. This CDR3 region has 13 residues. For the CDR3, the DNA is TGTGCCAGCGCTACGGTGAACTCCTACGAGCAGTACTTC. Its translation is CASATVNSYEQYF.

This sequence joins TRBV7-2 and TRBJ2-7, with D perhaps matching TRBD2 (6 bases). This CDR3 has 13 residues. V gave up 6 bases and J gave up 9 bases, with 18 bases separating them. CDR1 and CDR2 (germline): SGHTA, FQGNSA. The DNA for the CDR3 is TGTGCCAGCAGTACGGGACTCCCCCGAGGGCAGTACTTC. It yields the protein CASSTGLPRGQYF.

The J gene is TRBJ2-4, the V gene TRBV28, with a tentative D call TRBD2 (5 bases). CDR1 is MDHEN and CDR2 is SYDVKM in the germline V gene. The CDR3 covers 16 residues. Trimming pared 3 bases from V and 0 bases from J, leaving 12 bases between. CDR3 bases: TGTGCCAGCAGTTTCGGAGGTCCACTAGCCAAAAACATTCAGTACTTC. It specifies CASSFGGPLAKNIQYF.

The chain has TRBV7-9 and TRBJ1-3, with D uncertain. The length of the CDR3 is 17 residues. Germline assignment: CDR1 SEHNR and CDR2 FQNEAQ (reference sequence). Trimming stripped 4 bases from V and 2 bases from J, with 18 bases between. The CDR3 spells CASSSGKSGIPGNTIYF. In nucleotides, the CDR3 is TGTGCCAGCAGCTCGGGTAAATCAGGAATCCCTGGAAACACCATATATTTT.

This clonotype was seen only once. The CDR3 nucleotides are TGTGCCAGCGGGATCGGGGAGCAGTACTTC. It yields the protein CASGIGEQYF. The chain uses TRBV5-6 and TRBJ2-7; D unclear. Trimming took off 7 bases at V and 7 bases at J, with 9 bases between the two ends. This CDR3 region has 10 residues. CDR1 and CDR2 from the germline V gene are SGHDT and YYEEEE.

The rearrangement uses TRBV2 and TRBJ2-1, with no clear D. Looked up from germline, CDR1 is SNHLY and CDR2 is FYNNEI. Trimming cost V 10 bases and J 2 bases, with 0 bases left between them. This CDR3 comprises 9 residues. CDR3 in DNA: TGTGCCACCTACAATGAGCAGTTCTTC. Translation gives CATYNEQFF.

The rearrangement uses TRBV20-1 and TRBJ1-1, with D hard to call. Trimming left V 0 bases short and J 1 base short, with 6 bases between. Per germline, CDR1 DFQATT and CDR2 SNEGSKA (reference sequence). This CDR3 contains 13 residues. The CDR3 loop reads CSARDWGNTEAFF. Written as DNA, the CDR3 is TGCAGTGCTAGAGATTGGGGGAACACTGAAGCTTTCTTT.

CDR3 protein: CSVEFGATYEQYF. In nucleotides, the CDR3 is TGCAGCGTTGAGTTTGGGGCGACCTACGAGCAGTACTTC. The chain joins TRBV29-1 to TRBJ2-7, with a weak D call TRBD1 (5 bases). The ends were cut back, 3 bases at V and 2 bases at J, with 11 bases in the middle. CDR3 length: 13 residues. Germline V gene lookup returns CDR1 SQVTM and CDR2 ANQGSEA.

The gene calls are TRBV4-2 and TRBJ2-7; D is perhaps TRBD1 (5 bases). V was shortened by 4 bases and J by 3 bases, with 19 bases between the two germline ends. CDR1 and CDR2 from the germline V gene are LGHNA and YNFKEQ. The CDR3 runs 16 residues. CDR3 sequence (DNA): TGTGCCAGCAGCCCCGAAAGCCCAGGGTATTTCTACGAGCAGTACTTC. This codes for CASSPESPGYFYEQYF.

CDR3 region: CASSEDPVGTNYGYTF. Here the CDR3 DNA reads TGTGCCAGCAGTGAAGACCCCGTAGGGACTAACTATGGCTACACCTTC. V usage is TRBV6-1 and J usage is TRBJ1-2; D ambiguous. Germline V lookup: CDR1 MNHNS, CDR2 SASEGT. CDR3 length equals 16 residues. Trimming took 1 base from V and 0 from J, leaving 12 bases between them.

The chain links TRBV29-1 to TRBJ2-5, with 7 bases lining up with TRBD1. This CDR3 region has 13 residues. CDR1 is SQVTM, CDR2 ANQGSEA, per germline. V lost 4 bases and J lost 1; bases outside the gene matches: 3. The CDR3 coding sequence is TGCAGCGTTGCTCGGACAGGCCAAGAGACCCAGTACTTC. As protein: CSVARTGQETQYF.

The chain combines TRBV29-1 with TRBJ2-2, with TRBD1 as a possible D gene (6 bases). The CDR3 runs 15 residues. In germline, CDR1 is SQVTM, CDR2 ANQGSEA. Between the trimmed V and J ends, which lost 6 bases and 6 bases, there was a span of 20 bases. The CDR3 is CSVPNPHTGSGELFF. The CDR3 DNA sequence: TGCAGCGTGCCAAACCCCCATACAGGGTCCGGGGAGCTGTTTTTT.

The chain uses TRBV15 and TRBJ2-1, with a weak D call TRBD1 (6 bases). Between the trimmed V and J ends, which lost 2 bases and 3 bases, there was a span of 14 bases. From germline, CDR1 is LNHNV and CDR2 YYDKDF (reference sequence). The CDR3 loop spans 16 amino acids. CDR3 residues: CATSRTGLGVYNEQFF. CDR3 nucleotides: TGTGCCACCAGCAGAACAGGGTTAGGGGTCTACAATGAGCAGTTCTTC.

The chain employs TRBV2 and TRBJ1-1; TRBD1 might be the D (5 bases). Germline V gene sequence: CDR1 SNHLY, CDR2 FYNNEI. The germline V and J ends were trimmed by 1 base and 0 bases, with 12 bases remaining between them. There are 16 residues in the CDR3. The chain's CDR3 is CASSEGSGLLNTEAFF. The CDR3 DNA follows: TGTGCCAGCAGTGAAGGTTCAGGGCTCTTGAACACTGAAGCTTTCTTT.

The rearrangement joins TRBV7-9 to TRBJ2-5; D not resolved. CDR3 length equals 12 residues. Germline lookup yields CDR1 SEHNR and CDR2 FQNEAQ (reference sequence). Deletions cut 3 bases from V and 3 bases from J, with 5 bases between. The CDR3 is CASSFGEETQYF. The DNA for the CDR3 is TGTGCCAGCAGCTTTGGGGAAGAGACCCAGTACTTC.

V gene TRBV9 combines with J gene TRBJ2-1; D not resolved. The germline V and J ends were trimmed by 1 base and 5 bases, with 7 bases remaining between them. The CDR3 covers 13 residues. Germline V gene sequence: CDR1 SGDLS, CDR2 YYNGEE. The CDR3 sequence: CASSVRLHNEQFF. The DNA for the CDR3 is TGTGCCAGCAGCGTACGACTGCACAATGAGCAGTTCTTC.

The chain links TRBV27 to TRBJ2-7; a weak D match, TRBD1 (6 bases). The germline CDR1 and CDR2 sequences are MNHEY and SMNVEV (reference sequence). V lost 4 bases, J lost 3 bases, and 10 bases lay in between. The CDR3 covers 13 residues. The CDR3 DNA reads as TGTGCCAGCAGTTACAGGGTGGGCTACGAGCAGTACTTC. It yields the protein CASSYRVGYEQYF.

The CDR3 coding sequence is TGTGCCAGCAGCCGCCGGGACAGGGCGTACAATGAGCAGTTCTTC. Residues: CASSRRDRAYNEQFF. The rearrangement joins TRBV28 to TRBJ2-1, with 9 nucleotides matching TRBD1. Germline CDR1 reads MDHEN; CDR2 reads SYDVKM. The trim removed 6 bases at V and 4 bases at J, leaving 7 bases unmatched. This CDR3 is built from 15 residues.

The J gene is TRBJ1-4, the V gene TRBV27; no reliable D call. The germline V gene has CDR1 MNHEY and CDR2 SMNVEV (reference sequence). Trimming stripped 10 bases from V and 7 bases from J, with 10 bases between. There are 11 residues in the CDR3. The CDR3 protein is CATFVGEKLFF. In DNA form, the CDR3 reads TGTGCCACCTTCGTCGGTGAAAAACTGTTTTTT.

The chain employs TRBV5-5 and TRBJ2-7; 7 bases map to TRBD1. The J segment lost 3 bases and the V segment lost 1 base, leaving 4 bases of the junction unmatched. This CDR3 is 14 amino acids long. Germline CDR1 and CDR2: SGHKS and YYEKEE (reference sequence). In DNA, the CDR3 is TGTGCCAGCAGCTTGTGGTCAGGGGGCTACGAGCAGTACTTC. Translated, it gives CASSLWSGGYEQYF.

This chain joins TRBV24-1 and TRBJ2-1; TRBD2 matches 13 bases. The junction had 13 bases not matched to a gene; V was cut back by 9 bases and J by 0 bases. This CDR3 contains 19 residues. Looked up from germline, CDR1 is KGHDR and CDR2 is SFDVKD. Here the CDR3 reads CATGPGLAGDGVSYNEQFF. The CDR3 region has the DNA TGTGCCACCGGCCCTGGACTAGCGGGGGATGGGGTCTCCTACAATGAGCAGTTCTTC.

V is TRBV9 and J is TRBJ2-6; 7 positions agree with TRBD1. CDR3 size: 12 residues. Germline values: CDR1 SGDLS, CDR2 YYNGEE. The ends lost 3 bases at V and 13 bases at J; junction bases unmatched: 4. The CDR3 loop reads CASSDRGWVLTF. The CDR3 nucleotides are TGTGCCAGCAGCGACAGGGGCTGGGTCCTGACTTTC.

This chain links TRBV6-1 with TRBJ2-7; D is ambiguous. CDR3 size: 15 residues. V was clipped by 4 bases and J by 0 bases, with 13 bases between them. CDR1 and CDR2 (germline): MNHNS, SASEGT. The CDR3 DNA is TGTGCCAGCAGTGGGGCAGACGAAAGCTCCTACGAGCAGTACTTC. This gives the protein CASSGADESSYEQYF.

CDR3 loop: CASSQDAGTSWHNEQFF. For the CDR3, the DNA is TGTGCCAGCAGCCAAGATGCGGGAACTAGCTGGCACAATGAGCAGTTCTTC. This chain links TRBV3-1 with TRBJ2-1; D possibly corresponds to TRBD2 (6 bases). Germline V gives CDR1 LGHDT, CDR2 YNNKEL (reference sequence). CDR3 size: 17 residues. V lost 0 bases to trimming and J lost 5 bases, with 17 bases between them.

Comment on this clonotype: A much larger clone sits a single nucleotide away, making a read error possible. This rearrangement joins TRBV13 to TRBJ1-1; the D gene is possibly TRBD1 (5 bases). CDR1 is PRHDT and CDR2 is FYEKMQ in the germline V gene (reference sequence). V was clipped by 8 bases and J by 8 bases, with 15 bases between them. There are 12 residues in the CDR3. CDR3 amino acids: CASGEGMGEAFF. The CDR3 coding sequence is TGTGCCAGCGGGGAGGGGATGGGAGAAGCTTTCTTT.

The chain uses TRBV7-9 and TRBJ1-4; maybe TRBD1 (5 bases). Between the trimmed V and J ends, which lost 5 bases and 5 bases, there was a span of 12 bases. This CDR3 is 14 amino acids long. Germline V gene data show CDR1 as SEHNR and CDR2 as FQNEAQ (reference sequence). The chain's CDR3 is CASSGAQINEKLFF. The CDR3 coding sequence is TGTGCCAGCAGCGGGGCACAGATCAATGAAAAACTGTTTTTT.

The chain uses TRBV7-9 and TRBJ2-7; D is uncertain. V was cut by 8 bases and J by 2 bases, with 16 bases left in between. The germline V gene encodes CDR1 SEHNR and CDR2 FQNEAQ (reference sequence). The CDR3 has 14 amino acids. DNA for the CDR3: TGTGCCAGCGGTTTGGGAACTCGAGCCTACGAGCAGTACTTC. Protein product: CASGLGTRAYEQYF. Based on the CDR3 plus reference TRBV7-9 and TRBJ2-7, the full variable domain is DTGVSQNPRHKITKRGQNVTFRCDPISEHNRLYWYRQTLGQGPEFLTYFQNEAQLEKSRLLSDRFSAERPKGSFSTLEIQRTEQGDSAMYLCASGLGTRAYEQYFGPGTRLTVT.

The chain recombines TRBV6-6 with TRBJ2-3, with D hard to call. This CDR3 region has 13 residues. Germline V gene lookup returns CDR1 MNHNY and CDR2 SVGAGI (reference sequence). The germline V and J ends were trimmed by 3 bases and 9 bases, with 13 bases remaining between them. The CDR3 DNA follows: TGTGCCAGCAGTTATGGCGGTACGGAAACGCAGTATTTT. Its protein is CASSYGGTETQYF.

The rearrangement links TRBV7-8 to TRBJ1-6; D remains unclear. Per germline, CDR1 SGHVS and CDR2 FQNEAQ. V dropped 5 bases and J dropped 2 bases, with 13 bases sitting between them. This CDR3 contains 16 residues. The CDR3 bases are TGTGCCAGCAGCATTCCGGGAGACCCCTATAATTCACCCCTCCACTTT. Residues: CASSIPGDPYNSPLHF.